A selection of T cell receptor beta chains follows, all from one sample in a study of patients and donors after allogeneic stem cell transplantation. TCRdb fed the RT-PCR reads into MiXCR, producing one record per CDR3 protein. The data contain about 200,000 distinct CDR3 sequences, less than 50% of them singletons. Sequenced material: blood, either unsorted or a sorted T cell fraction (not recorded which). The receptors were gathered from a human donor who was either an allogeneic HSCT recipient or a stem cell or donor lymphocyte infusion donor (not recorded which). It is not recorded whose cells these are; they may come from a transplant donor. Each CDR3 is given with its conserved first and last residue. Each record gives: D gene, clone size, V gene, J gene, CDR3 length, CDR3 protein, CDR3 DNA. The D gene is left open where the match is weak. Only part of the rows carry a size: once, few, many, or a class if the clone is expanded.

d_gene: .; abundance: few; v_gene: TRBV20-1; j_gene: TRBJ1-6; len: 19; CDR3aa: CSARGNRQWMSSYNSPLHF; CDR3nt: TGCAGTGCTAGAGGAAACCGACAATGGATGAGCTCCTATAATTCACCCCTCCACTTT
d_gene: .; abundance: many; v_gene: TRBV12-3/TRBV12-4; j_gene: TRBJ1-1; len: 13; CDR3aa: CASSLRMNTEAFF; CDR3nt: TGTGCCAGCAGTTTAAGGATGAACACTGAAGCTTTCTTT
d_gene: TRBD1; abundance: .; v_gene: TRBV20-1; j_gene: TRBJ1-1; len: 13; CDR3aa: CSAEGQANTEAFF; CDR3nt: TGCAGTGCTGAGGGACAGGCGAACACTGAAGCTTTCTTT
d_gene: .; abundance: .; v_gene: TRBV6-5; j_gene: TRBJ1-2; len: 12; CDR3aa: CATRQGKDGYTF; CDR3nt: TGTGCCACACGTCAGGGGAAGGATGGCTACACCTTC
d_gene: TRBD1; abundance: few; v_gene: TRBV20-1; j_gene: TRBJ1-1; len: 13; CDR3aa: CSVWTGGRTEAFF; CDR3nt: TGCAGTGTTTGGACAGGGGGTCGCACTGAAGCTTTCTTT
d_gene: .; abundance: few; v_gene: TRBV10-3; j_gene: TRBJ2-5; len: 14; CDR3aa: CAISGQESQETQYF; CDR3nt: TGTGCCATCAGTGGCCAGGAATCCCAAGAGACCCAGTACTTC
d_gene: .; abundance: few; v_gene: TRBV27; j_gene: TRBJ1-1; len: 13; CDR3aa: CASSFNSGPEAFF; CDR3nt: TGTGCCAGCAGTTTTAATAGCGGCCCTGAAGCTTTCTTT
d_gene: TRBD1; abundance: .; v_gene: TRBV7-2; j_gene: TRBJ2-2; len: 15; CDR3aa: CASTNRQGSTGELFF; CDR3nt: TGTGCCAGCACCAACAGACAGGGGTCCACCGGGGAGCTGTTTTTT
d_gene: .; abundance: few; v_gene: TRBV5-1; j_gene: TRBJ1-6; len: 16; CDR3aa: CASSLAGSSYNSPLHF; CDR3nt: TGCGCCAGCAGCCTGGCAGGAAGCTCCTATAATTCACCCCTCCACTTT
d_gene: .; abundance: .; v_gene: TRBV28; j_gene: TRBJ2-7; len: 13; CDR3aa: CASSFGPSYEQYF; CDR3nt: TGTGCCAGCAGTTTCGGGCCCTCCTACGAGCAGTACTTC
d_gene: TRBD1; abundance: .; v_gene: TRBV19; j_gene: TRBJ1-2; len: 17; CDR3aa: CASNLAGQGARGYGYTF; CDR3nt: TGTGCCAGTAACCTTGCAGGACAGGGGGCGCGGGGCTATGGCTACACCTTC
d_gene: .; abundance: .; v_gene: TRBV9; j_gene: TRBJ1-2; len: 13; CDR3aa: CASSVARDYGYTF; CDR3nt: TGTGCCAGCAGCGTAGCCCGTGACTATGGCTACACCTTC
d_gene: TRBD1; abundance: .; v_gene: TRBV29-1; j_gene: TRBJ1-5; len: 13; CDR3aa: CSVEGQANQPQHF; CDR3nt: TGCAGCGTTGAGGGACAGGCCAATCAGCCCCAGCATTTT
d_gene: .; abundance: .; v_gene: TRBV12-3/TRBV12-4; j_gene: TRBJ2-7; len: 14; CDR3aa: CASSLGSSKYEQYF; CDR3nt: TGTGCCAGCAGTTTAGGGTCTTCAAAATACGAGCAGTACTTC
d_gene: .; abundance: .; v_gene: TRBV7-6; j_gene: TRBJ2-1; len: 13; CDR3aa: CASSFGGSNEQFF; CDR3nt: TGTGCCAGCAGCTTTGGGGGGTCGAATGAGCAGTTCTTC
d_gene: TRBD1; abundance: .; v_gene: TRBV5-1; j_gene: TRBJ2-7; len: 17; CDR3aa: CASSLEGARDRAYEQYF; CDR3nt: TGCGCCAGCAGCTTGGAAGGGGCCCGGGACAGGGCCTACGAGCAGTACTTC
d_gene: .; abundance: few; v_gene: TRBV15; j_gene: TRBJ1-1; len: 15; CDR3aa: CATSRDWVPRETAFF; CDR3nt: TGTGCCACCAGCAGAGATTGGGTCCCGAGGGAGACCGCTTTCTTT
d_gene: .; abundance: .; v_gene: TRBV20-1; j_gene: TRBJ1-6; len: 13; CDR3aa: CSARELDNSPLHF; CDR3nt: TGCAGTGCTAGAGAACTAGATAATTCACCCCTCCACTTT
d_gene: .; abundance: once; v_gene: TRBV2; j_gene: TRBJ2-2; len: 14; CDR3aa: CASGLGTSTGELFF; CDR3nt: TGTGCCAGCGGCCTGGGGACCTCGACCGGGGAGCTGTTTTTT
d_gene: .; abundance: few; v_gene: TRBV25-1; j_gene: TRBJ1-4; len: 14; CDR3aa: CASSEWVADEKLFF; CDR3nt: TGTGCCAGCAGTGAATGGGTGGCAGACGAAAAACTGTTTTTT
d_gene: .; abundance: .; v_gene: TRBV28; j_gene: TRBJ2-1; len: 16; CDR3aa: CASSLLEAGDHNEQFF; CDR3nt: TGTGCCAGCAGTTTATTGGAGGCAGGGGATCACAATGAGCAGTTCTTC
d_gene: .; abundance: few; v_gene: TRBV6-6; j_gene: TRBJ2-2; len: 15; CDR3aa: CASSRDTINTGELFF; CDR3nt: TGTGCCAGCAGCCGGGACACAATAAACACCGGGGAGCTGTTTTTT
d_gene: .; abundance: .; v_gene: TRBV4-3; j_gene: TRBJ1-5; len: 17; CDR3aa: CASSQDGGSYSNQPQHF; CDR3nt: TGCGCCAGCAGCCAAGACGGGGGGAGTTATAGCAATCAGCCCCAGCATTTT
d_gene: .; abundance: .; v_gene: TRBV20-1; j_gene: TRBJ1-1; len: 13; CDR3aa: CSARRRQEVGAFF; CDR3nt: TGCAGTGCAAGACGCCGACAGGAGGTTGGGGCTTTCTTT
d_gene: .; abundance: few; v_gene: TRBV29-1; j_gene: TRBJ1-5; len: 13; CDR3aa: CSVSDHSNQPQHF; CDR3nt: TGCAGCGTCTCGGACCATAGCAATCAGCCCCAGCATTTT
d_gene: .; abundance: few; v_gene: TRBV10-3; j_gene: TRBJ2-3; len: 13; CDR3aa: CAISESGTDTQYF; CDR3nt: TGTGCCATCAGTGAGTCGGGGACAGATACGCAGTATTTT
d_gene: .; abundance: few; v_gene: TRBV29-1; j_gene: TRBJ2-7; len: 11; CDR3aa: CSAITLREQYF; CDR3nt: TGCAGCGCGATCACCCTACGGGAGCAGTACTTC
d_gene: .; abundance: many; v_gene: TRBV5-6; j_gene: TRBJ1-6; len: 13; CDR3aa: CASSLFENSPLHF; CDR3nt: TGTGCCAGCAGCTTGTTCGAGAATTCACCCCTCCACTTT
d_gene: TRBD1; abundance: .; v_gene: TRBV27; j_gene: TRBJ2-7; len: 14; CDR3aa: CASSLSTGDYEQYF; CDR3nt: TGTGCCAGCAGTTTATCCACAGGGGACTACGAGCAGTACTTC
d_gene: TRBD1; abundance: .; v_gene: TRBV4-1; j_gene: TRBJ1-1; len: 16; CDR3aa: CASSQPVQGGNTEAFF; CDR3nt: TGCGCCAGCAGCCAACCAGTACAGGGGGGGAACACTGAAGCTTTCTTT
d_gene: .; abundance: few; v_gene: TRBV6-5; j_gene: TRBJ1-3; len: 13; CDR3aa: CASSYSHGNTIYF; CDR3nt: TGTGCCAGCAGTTACTCGCATGGAAACACCATATATTTT
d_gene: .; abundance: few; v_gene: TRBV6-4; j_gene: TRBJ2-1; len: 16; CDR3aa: CASSEVSAGNYNEQFF; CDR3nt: TGTGCCAGCAGTGAGGTTTCAGCAGGGAACTACAATGAGCAGTTCTTC
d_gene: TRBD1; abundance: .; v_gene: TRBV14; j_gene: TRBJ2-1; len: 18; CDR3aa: CASSQVGLWTGTYNEQFF; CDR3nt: TGTGCCAGCAGCCAAGTTGGCTTATGGACAGGGACATACAATGAGCAGTTCTTC
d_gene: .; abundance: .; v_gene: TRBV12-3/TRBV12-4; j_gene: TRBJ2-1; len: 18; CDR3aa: CASSSKLPRGQAYNEQFF; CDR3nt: TGTGCCAGCAGTTCCAAACTACCACGGGGGCAGGCATACAATGAGCAGTTCTTC
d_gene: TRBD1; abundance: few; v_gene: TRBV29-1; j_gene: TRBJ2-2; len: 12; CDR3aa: CSVERTGRELFF; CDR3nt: TGCAGCGTTGAACGGACAGGCCGGGAGCTGTTTTTT
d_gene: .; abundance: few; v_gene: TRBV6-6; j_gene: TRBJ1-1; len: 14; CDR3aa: CASSWVALNTEAFF; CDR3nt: TGTGCCAGCAGCTGGGTGGCCCTAAACACTGAAGCTTTCTTT
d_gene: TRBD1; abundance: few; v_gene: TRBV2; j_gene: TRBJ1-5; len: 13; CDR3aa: CASKDRGQEPQHF; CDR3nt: TGTGCCAGCAAGGACAGGGGGCAGGAGCCCCAGCATTTT
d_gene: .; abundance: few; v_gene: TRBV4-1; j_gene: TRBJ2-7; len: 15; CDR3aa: CASSQDPLVPGEQYF; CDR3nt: TGCGCCAGCAGCCAAGACCCCCTAGTACCAGGCGAGCAGTACTTC
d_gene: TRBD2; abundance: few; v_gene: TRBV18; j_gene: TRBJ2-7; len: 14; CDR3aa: CASSQTSRLYEQYF; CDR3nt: TGTGCCAGCTCACAGACTAGCAGACTCTACGAGCAGTACTTC
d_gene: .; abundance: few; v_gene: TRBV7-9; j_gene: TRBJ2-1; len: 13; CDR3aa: CASSRSPGNEQFF; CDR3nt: TGTGCCAGCAGCCGTTCGCCGGGGAATGAGCAGTTCTTC
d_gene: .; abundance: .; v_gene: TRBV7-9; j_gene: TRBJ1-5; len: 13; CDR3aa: CASSQNWNQPQHF; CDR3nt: TGTGCCAGCAGCCAGAACTGGAATCAGCCCCAGCATTTT